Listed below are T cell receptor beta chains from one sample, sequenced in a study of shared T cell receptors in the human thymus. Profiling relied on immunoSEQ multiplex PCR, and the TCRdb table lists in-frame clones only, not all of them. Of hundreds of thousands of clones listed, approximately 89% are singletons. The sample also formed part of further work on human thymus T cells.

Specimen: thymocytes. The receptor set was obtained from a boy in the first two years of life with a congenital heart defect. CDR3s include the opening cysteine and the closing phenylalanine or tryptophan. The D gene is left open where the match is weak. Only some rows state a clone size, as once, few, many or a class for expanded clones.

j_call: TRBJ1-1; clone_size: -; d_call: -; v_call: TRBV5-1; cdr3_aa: CASSLEQWLTEAFF; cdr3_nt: TGCGCCAGCAGCTTGGAACAGTGGCTCACTGAAGCTTTCTTT
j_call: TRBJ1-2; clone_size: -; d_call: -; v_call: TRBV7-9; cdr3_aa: CASSYWRNGYLPSGYTF; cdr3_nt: TGTGCCAGCAGCTATTGGAGAAACGGATATTTACCTAGTGGCTACACCTTC
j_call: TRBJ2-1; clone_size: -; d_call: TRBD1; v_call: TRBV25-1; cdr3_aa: CASSVAGGNEQFF; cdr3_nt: TGTGCCAGCAGTGTGGCAGGGGGCAATGAGCAGTTCTTC
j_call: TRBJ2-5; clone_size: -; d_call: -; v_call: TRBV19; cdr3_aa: CASSISVSGDQETQYF; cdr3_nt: TGTGCCAGTAGTATTTCGGTTAGCGGCGATCAAGAGACCCAGTACTTC
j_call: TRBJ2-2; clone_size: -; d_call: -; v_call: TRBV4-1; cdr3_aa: CASSQPVAGAPGELFF; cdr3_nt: TGCGCCAGCAGCCAACCAGTCGCGGGGGCCCCCGGGGAGCTGTTTTTT
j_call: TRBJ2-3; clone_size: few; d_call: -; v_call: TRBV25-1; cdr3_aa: CASSELGPGVGGTDTQYF; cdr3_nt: TGTGCCAGCAGTGAATTGGGCCCGGGGGTCGGCGGCACAGATACGCAGTATTTT
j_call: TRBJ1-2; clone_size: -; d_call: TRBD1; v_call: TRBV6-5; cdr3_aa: CASRTGQGGGYTF; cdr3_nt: TGTGCCAGCAGAACAGGACAGGGTGGAGGCTACACCTTC
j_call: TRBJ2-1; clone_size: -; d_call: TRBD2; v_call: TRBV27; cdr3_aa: CASSHPGLAVPNEQFF; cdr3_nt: TGTGCCAGCAGTCATCCGGGACTAGCGGTACCCAATGAGCAGTTCTTC
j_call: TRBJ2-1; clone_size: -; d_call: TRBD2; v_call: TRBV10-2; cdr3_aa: CASSTPGLAAYNEQFF; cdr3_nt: TGCGCCAGCAGTACTCCGGGACTAGCGGCCTACAATGAGCAGTTCTTC
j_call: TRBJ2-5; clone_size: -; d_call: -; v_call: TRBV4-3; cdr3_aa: CASSPRDSQETQYF; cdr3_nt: TGCGCCAGCAGCCCGCGGGACAGCCAAGAGACCCAGTACTTC
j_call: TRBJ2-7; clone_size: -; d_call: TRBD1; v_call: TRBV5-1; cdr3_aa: CASSIQGQGKDYEQYF; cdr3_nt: TGCGCCAGCAGCATCCAAGGACAGGGGAAGGATTACGAGCAGTACTTC
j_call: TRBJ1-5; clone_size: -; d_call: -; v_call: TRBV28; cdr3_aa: CASTYHPMGGPQPQHF; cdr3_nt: TGTGCCAGCACCTACCACCCGATGGGGGGACCTCAGCCCCAGCATTTT
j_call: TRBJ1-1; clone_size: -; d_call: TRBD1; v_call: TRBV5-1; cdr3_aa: CASSFGTGDGAEAFF; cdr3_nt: TGCGCCAGCAGCTTCGGGACAGGGGACGGGGCTGAAGCTTTCTTT
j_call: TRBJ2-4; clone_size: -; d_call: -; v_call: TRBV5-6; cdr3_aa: CASSLTRAKSKNIQYF; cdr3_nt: TGTGCCAGCAGCTTGACCAGGGCGAAGTCCAAAAACATTCAGTACTTC
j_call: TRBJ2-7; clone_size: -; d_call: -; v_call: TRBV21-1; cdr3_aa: CASSKLLNRTEAYEQYF; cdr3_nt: TGTGCCAGCAGCAAGCTACTCAATCGGACAGAAGCCTACGAGCAGTACTTC
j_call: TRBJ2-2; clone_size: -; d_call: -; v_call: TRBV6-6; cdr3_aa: CASRLEYTGELFF; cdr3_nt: TGTGCCAGCAGACTTGAGTATACTGGGGAGCTGTTTTTT
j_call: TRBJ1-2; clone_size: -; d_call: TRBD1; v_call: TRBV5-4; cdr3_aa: CASSGDSTGGYTF; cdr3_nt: TGTGCCAGCAGCGGGGACAGTACGGGAGGCTACACCTTC
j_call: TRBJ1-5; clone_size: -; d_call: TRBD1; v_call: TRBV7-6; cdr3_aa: CASSLGDRGHQPQHF; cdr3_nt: TGTGCCAGCAGCTTAGGCGACAGGGGGCATCAGCCCCAGCATTTT
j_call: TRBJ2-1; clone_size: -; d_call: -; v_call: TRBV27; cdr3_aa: CASSLGEVADYNEQFF; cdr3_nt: TGTGCCAGCAGTTTAGGCGAGGTAGCAGACTACAATGAGCAGTTCTTC
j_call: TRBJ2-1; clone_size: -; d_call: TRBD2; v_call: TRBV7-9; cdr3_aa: CASSLGGLAAHNEQFF; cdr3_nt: TGTGCCAGCAGCTTAGGGGGTCTAGCGGCCCACAATGAGCAGTTCTTC
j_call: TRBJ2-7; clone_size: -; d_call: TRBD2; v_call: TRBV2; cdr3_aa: CASTKSGRSSYEQYF; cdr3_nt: TGTGCCAGCACTAAAAGCGGGAGGAGCTCCTACGAGCAGTACTTC
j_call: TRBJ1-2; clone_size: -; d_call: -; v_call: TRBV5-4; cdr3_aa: CASSEDMKDYGYTF; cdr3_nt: TGTGCCAGCAGCGAGGACATGAAGGACTATGGCTACACCTTC
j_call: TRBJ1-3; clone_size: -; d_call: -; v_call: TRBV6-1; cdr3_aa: CVTNRGGNTIYF; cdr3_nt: TGTGTCACCAATAGGGGTGGAAACACCATATATTTT
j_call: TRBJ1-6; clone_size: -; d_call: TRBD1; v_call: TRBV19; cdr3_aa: CASKTGGVYNSPLHF; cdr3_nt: TGTGCCAGTAAGACAGGGGGCGTCTATAATTCACCCCTCCACTTT
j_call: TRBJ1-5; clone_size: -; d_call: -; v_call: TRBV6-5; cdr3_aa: CASSYGGGQPQHF; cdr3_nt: TGTGCCAGCAGTTATGGGGGGGGGCAGCCCCAGCATTTT
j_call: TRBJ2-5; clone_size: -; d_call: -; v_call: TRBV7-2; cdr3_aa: CASSLVRAQETQYF; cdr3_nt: TGTGCCAGCAGCTTAGTCAGGGCCCAAGAGACCCAGTACTTC
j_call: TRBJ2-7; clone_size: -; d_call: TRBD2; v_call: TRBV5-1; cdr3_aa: CASSYRLAGASYEQYF; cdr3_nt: TGCGCCAGCAGTTATCGGCTAGCGGGAGCCTCCTACGAGCAGTACTTC
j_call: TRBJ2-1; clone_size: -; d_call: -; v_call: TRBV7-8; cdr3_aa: CASSPKSADSYNEQFF; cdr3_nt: TGTGCCAGCAGCCCCAAGTCGGCGGACTCCTACAATGAGCAGTTCTTC
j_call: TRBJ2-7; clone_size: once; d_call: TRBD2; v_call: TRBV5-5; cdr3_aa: CASSSSGSYEQYF; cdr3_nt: TGTGCCAGCAGCTCTAGCGGGAGCTACGAGCAGTACTTC
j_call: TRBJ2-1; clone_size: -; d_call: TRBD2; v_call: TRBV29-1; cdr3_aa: CSVEDYSGRLPYNEQFF; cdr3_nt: TGCAGCGTTGAAGATTATAGCGGGAGATTGCCCTACAATGAGCAGTTCTTC
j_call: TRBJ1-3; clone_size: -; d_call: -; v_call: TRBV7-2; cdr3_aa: CASSSQDRNTIYF; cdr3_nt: TGTGCCAGCAGCTCCCAGGATAGAAACACCATATATTTT
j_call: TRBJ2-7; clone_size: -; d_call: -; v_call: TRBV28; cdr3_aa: CASSTMDSPVGYEQYF; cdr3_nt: TGTGCCAGCAGTACTATGGACAGCCCAGTCGGCTACGAGCAGTACTTC
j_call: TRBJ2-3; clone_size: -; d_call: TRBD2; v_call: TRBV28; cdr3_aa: CASSLSEREITDTQYF; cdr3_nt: TGTGCCAGCAGTTTATCCGAGCGGGAAATCACAGATACGCAGTATTTT
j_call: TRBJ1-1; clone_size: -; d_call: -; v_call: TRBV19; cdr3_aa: CASSEQGEGTEAFF; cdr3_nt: TGTGCCAGTAGTGAACAGGGTGAAGGCACTGAAGCTTTCTTT
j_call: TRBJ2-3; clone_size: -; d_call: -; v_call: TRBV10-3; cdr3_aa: CAISESSGRPDTQYF; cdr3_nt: TGTGCCATCAGTGAGTCTTCAGGGAGGCCAGATACGCAGTATTTT
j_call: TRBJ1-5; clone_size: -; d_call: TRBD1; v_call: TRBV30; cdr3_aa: CALEVYPRTGGQPQHF; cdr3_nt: TGTGCCTTGGAGGTTTACCCCAGGACAGGGGGTCAGCCCCAGCATTTT
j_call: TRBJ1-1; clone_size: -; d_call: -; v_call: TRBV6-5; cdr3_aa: CASSLGQRENTEAFF; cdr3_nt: TGTGCCAGCAGTCTAGGACAGAGGGAGAACACTGAAGCTTTCTTT
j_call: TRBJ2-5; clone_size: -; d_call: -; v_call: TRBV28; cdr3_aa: CASSLAVPPMETQYF; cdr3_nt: TGTGCCAGCAGTTTAGCGGTCCCACCTATGGAGACCCAGTACTTC
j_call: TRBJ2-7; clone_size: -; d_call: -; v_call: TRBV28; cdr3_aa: CASSFGGPSSPGAQYF; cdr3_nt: TGTGCCAGCAGTTTTGGCGGTCCTTCGTCCCCCGGCGCGCAGTACTTC
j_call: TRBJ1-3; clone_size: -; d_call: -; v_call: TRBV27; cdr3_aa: CASKPGHHSGNTIYF; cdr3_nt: TGTGCCAGCAAACCCGGACACCACTCTGGAAACACCATATATTTT
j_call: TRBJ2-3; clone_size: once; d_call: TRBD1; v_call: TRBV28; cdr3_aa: CASSLRTGTDTDTQYF; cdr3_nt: TGTGCCAGCAGTTTAAGGACAGGGACCGACACAGATACGCAGTATTTT
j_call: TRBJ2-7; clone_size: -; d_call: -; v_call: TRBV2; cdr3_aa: CASISGRSFYEQYF; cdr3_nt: TGTGCCAGCATAAGCGGACGTTCCTTCTACGAGCAGTACTTC
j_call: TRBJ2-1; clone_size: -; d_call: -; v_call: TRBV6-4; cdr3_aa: CARPRGGVCNEQFF; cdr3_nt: TGTGCCAGACCGAGGGGGGGGGTTTGTAATGAGCAGTTCTTC
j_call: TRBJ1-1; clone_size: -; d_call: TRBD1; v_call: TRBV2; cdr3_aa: CALQDRGREAFF; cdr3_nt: TGTGCCCTACAAGACAGGGGGCGAGAAGCTTTCTTT
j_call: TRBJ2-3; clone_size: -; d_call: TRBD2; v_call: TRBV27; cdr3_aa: CASRPGLANTDTQYF; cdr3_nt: TGTGCCAGCAGGCCGGGACTAGCGAACACAGATACGCAGTATTTT
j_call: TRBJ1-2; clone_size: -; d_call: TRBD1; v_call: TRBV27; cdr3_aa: CASRRDRDAGYTF; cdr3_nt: TGTGCCAGCAGACGGGACAGGGATGCTGGCTACACCTTC
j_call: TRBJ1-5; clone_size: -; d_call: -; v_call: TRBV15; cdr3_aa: CATSTDSQGLRREPQHF; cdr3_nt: TGTGCCACCAGCACCGATTCACAGGGTTTACGAAGGGAGCCCCAGCATTTT
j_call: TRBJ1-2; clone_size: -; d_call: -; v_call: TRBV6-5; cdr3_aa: CASSYSRGYYGYTF; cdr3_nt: TGTGCCAGCAGTTACTCGCGGGGGTACTATGGCTACACCTTC
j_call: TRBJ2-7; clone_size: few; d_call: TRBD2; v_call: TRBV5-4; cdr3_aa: CASSLGLAGVNEQYF; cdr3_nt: TGTGCCAGCAGCCTGGGACTAGCGGGAGTGAACGAGCAGTACTTC
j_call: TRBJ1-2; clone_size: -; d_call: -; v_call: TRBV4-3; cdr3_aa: CASSQDTMNLYGYTF; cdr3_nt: TGCGCCAGCAGCCAAGATACAATGAACCTCTATGGCTACACCTTC
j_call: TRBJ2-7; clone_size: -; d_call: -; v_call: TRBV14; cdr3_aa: CASSPVVYPYEQYF; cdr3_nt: TGTGCCAGCAGCCCGGTCGTCTACCCCTACGAGCAGTACTTC
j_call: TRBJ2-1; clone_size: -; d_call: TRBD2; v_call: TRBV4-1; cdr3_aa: CASSQGLGTSRSEQFF; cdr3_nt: TGCGCCAGCAGCCAAGGATTGGGGACTAGCCGGAGTGAGCAGTTCTTC
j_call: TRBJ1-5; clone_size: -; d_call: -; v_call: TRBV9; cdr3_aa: CASSLSGLPRVSCQHF; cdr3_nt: TGTGCCAGCAGCCTGTCAGGTCTCCCCAGGGTCAGTTGTCAGCATTTT
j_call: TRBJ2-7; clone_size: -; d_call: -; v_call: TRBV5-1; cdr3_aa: CASSLTGQIYEQYF; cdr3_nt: TGCGCCAGCAGCCTAACCGGACAGATCTACGAGCAGTACTTC
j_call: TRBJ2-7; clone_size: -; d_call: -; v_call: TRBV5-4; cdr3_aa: CASSLGSASSSYEQYF; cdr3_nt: TGTGCCAGCAGCTTGGGTAGCGCCTCCAGTTCCTACGAGCAGTACTTC